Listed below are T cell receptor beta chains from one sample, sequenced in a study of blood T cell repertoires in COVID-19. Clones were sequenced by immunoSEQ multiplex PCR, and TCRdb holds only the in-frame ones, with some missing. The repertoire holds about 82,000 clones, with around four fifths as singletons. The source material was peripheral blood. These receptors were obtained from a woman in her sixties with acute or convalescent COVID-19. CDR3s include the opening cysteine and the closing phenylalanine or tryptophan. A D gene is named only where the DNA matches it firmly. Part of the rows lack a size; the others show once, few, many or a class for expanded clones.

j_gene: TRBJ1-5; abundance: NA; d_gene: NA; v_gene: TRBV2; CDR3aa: CASSVTDRPSNQPQHF; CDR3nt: TGTGCCAGCAGTGTAACTGACAGGCCTTCCAATCAGCCCCAGCATTTT
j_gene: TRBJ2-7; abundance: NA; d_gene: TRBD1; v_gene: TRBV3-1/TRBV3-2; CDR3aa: CASSLPGQGGDEQYF; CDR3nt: TGTGCCAGCAGCCTTCCGGGACAGGGGGGAGACGAGCAGTACTTC
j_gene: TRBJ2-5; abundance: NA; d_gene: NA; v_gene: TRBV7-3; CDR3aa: CASIGPRTEQETQYF; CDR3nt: TGTGCCAGCATTGGACCCCGGACAGAGCAAGAGACCCAGTACTTC
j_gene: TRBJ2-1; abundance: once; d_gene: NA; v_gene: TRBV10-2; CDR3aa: CASRLTGGSYNEQFF; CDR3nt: TGCGCCAGCCGCCTGACAGGAGGCTCCTACAATGAGCAGTTCTTC
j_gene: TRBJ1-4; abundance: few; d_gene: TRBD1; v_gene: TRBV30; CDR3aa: CAWDTGVNEKLFF; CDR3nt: TGTGCCTGGGATACAGGGGTTAATGAAAAACTGTTTTTT
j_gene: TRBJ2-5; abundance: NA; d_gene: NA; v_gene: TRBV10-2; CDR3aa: CASSERVRETQYF; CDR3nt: TGCGCCAGCAGTGAACGAGTTCGAGAGACCCAGTACTTC
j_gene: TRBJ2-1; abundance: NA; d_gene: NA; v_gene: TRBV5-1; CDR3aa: CASRTGSYNEQFF; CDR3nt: TGCGCCAGCAGAACCGGCTCCTACAATGAGCAGTTCTTC
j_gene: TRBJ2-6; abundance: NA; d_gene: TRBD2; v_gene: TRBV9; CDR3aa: CASSKTSGVSSGANVLTF; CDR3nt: TGTGCCAGCAGCAAGACTAGCGGGGTATCCTCTGGGGCCAACGTCCTGACTTTC
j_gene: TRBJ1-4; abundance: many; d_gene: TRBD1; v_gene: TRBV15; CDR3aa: CATSREITGGINEKLFF; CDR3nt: TGTGCCACCAGCAGAGAAATTACAGGGGGGATAAATGAAAAACTGTTTTTT
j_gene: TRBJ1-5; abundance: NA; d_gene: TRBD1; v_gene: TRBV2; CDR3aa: CASRDRGLQPQHF; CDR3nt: TGTGCCAGCAGGGACAGGGGGCTTCAGCCCCAGCATTTT
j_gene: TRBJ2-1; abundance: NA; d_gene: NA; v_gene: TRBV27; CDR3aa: CASSFGGPYNEQFF; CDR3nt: TGTGCCAGCAGTTTCGGTGGGCCGTACAATGAGCAGTTCTTC
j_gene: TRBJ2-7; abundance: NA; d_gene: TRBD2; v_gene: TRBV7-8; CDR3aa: CASSFPGGGGGASYEQYF; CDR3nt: TGTGCCAGCAGCTTCCCGGGAGGTGGCGGGGGGGCATCCTACGAGCAGTACTTC
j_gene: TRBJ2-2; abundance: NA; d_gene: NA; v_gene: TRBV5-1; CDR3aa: CASSLRNRDTGELFF; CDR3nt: TGCGCCAGCAGCTTAAGAAACAGGGACACCGGGGAGCTGTTTTTT
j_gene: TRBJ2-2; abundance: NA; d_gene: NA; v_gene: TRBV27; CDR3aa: CASRRSSGNTGELFF; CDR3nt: TGTGCCAGCAGACGCTCCTCGGGTAACACCGGGGAGCTGTTTTTT
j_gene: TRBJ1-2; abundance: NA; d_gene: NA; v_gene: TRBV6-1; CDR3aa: CASSEAGARSDGYTF; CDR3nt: TGTGCCAGCAGTGAAGCTGGGGCGCGTTCGGATGGCTACACCTTC
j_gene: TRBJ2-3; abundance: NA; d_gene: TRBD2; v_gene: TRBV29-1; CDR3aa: CSVVLAGPSTDTQYF; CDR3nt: TGCAGCGTTGTACTAGCGGGACCTAGCACAGATACGCAGTATTTT
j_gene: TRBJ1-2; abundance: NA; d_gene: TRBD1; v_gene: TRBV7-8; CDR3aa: CASSLAGTGGGYTF; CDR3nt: TGTGCCAGCAGCTTAGCGGGGACAGGGGGTGGCTACACCTTC
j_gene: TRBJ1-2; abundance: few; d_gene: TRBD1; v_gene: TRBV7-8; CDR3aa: CASSYTRPAGGYGYTF; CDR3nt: TGTGCCAGCAGCTATACTAGGCCAGCAGGGGGCTATGGCTACACCTTC
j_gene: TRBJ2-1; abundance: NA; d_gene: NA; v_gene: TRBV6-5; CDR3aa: CASSGTPLYNEQFF; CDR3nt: TGTGCCAGCAGCGGGACTCCTCTCTACAATGAGCAGTTCTTC
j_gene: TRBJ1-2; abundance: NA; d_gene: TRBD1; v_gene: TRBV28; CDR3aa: CAGRDRGRFSGGYTF; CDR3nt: TGTGCCGGCCGGGACAGGGGGCGCTTCTCGGGTGGCTACACCTTC
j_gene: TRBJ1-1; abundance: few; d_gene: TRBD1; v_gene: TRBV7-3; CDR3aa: CASSRGQGETEAFF; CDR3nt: TGTGCCAGCAGCCGCGGACAGGGGGAAACTGAAGCTTTCTTT
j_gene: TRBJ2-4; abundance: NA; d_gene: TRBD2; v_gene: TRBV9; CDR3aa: CASSVSGTSGGLAKNIQYF; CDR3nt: TGTGCCAGCAGCGTCTCCGGGACTAGCGGGGGTCTAGCCAAAAACATTCAGTACTTC
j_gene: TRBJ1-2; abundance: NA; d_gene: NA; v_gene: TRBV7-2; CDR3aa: CASSLRPRDGGGYTF; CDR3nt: TGTGCCAGCAGCTTAAGGCCCCGGGACGGAGGGGGCTACACCTTC
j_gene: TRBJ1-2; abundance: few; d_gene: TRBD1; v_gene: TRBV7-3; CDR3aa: CASSLAGGQGIYGYTF; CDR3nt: TGTGCCAGCAGCTTGGCGGGGGGACAGGGCATCTATGGCTACACCTTC
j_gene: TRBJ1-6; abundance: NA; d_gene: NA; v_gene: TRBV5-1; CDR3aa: CASSLSPNNSPLHF; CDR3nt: TGCGCCAGCAGCTTGTCCCCTAATAATTCACCCCTCCACTTT
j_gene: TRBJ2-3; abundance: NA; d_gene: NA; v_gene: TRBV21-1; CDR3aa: CASSKALGAGGFTDTQYF; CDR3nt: TGTGCCAGCAGCAAAGCGCTCGGGGCAGGGGGCTTTACAGATACGCAGTATTTT
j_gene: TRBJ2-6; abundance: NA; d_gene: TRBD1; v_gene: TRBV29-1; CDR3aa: CSVAPWTGTANVLTF; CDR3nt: TGCAGCGTTGCCCCCTGGACAGGAACGGCCAACGTCCTGACTTTC
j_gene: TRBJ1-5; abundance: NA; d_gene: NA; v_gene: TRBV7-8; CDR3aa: CASSLKGRGVNQPQHF; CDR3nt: TGTGCCAGCAGCCTGAAGGGGAGGGGAGTGAATCAGCCCCAGCATTTT
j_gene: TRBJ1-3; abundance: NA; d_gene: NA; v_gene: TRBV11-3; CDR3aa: CASSPTGGNTIYF; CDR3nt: TGTGCCAGCAGCCCTACGGGGGGAAACACCATATATTTT
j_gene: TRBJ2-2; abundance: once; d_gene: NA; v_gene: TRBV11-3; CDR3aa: CASSLMGPNTGELFF; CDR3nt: TGTGCCAGCAGCTTAATGGGCCCTAACACCGGGGAGCTGTTTTTT
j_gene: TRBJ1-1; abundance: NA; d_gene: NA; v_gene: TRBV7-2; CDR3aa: CASSLQGTEGAFF; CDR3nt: TGTGCCAGCAGCTTACAGGGGACCGAGGGAGCTTTCTTT
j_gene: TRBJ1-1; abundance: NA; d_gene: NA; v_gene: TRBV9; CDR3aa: CASSAFGRQNTEAFF; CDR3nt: TGTGCCAGCAGCGCCTTCGGCAGGCAGAACACTGAAGCTTTCTTT
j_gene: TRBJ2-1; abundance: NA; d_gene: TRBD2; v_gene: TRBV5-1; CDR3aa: CASSSPSGDYNEQFF; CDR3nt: TGCGCCAGCAGCTCGCCTAGCGGGGATTACAATGAGCAGTTCTTC
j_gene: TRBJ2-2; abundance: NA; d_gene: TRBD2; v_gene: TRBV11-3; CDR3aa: CASRAGLAGGGELFF; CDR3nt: TGTGCCAGCAGAGCGGGACTAGCGGGAGGCGGGGAGCTGTTTTTT
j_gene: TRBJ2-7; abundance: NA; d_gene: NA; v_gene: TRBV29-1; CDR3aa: CSGWDSTYEQYF; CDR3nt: TGCAGCGGATGGGACTCAACCTACGAGCAGTACTTC
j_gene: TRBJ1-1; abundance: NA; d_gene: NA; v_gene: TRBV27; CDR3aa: CASSLLGQVAFF; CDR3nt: TGTGCCAGCAGTCTCCTCGGACAAGTAGCTTTCTTT
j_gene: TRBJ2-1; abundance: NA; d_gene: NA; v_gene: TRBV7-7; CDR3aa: CASSLGLEANEQFF; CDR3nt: TGTGCTAGCAGCTTAGGTCTCGAAGCTAATGAGCAGTTCTTC
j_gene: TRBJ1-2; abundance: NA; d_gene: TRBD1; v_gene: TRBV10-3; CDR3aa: CAISNNPPTGYYGYTF; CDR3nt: TGTGCCATCAGTAATAACCCCCCGACAGGGTACTATGGCTACACCTTC
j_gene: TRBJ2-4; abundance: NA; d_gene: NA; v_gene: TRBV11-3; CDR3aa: CASSLTGNIQYF; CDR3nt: TGTGCCAGCAGCCTCACGGGAAACATTCAGTACTTC
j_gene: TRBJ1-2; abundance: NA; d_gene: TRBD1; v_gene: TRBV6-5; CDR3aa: CASSLGQGIGYGYTF; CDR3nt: TGTGCCAGCAGCCTGGGACAGGGGATCGGGTATGGCTACACCTTC
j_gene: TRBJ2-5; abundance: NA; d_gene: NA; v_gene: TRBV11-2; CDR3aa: CASSSQGPPETQYF; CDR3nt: TGTGCCAGCAGCTCCCAGGGCCCTCCAGAGACCCAGTACTTC
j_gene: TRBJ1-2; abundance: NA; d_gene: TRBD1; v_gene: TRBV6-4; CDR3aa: CASKEGAGGYTF; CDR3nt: TGTGCCAGCAAGGAGGGGGCCGGTGGCTACACCTTC
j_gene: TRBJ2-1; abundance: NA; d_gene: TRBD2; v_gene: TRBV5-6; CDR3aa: CASSLTSGRGRYNEQFF; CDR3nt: TGTGCCAGCAGCTTGACTAGCGGGAGAGGAAGATACAATGAGCAGTTCTTC
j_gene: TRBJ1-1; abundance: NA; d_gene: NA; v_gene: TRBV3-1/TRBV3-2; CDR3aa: CASSQPGDTEAFF; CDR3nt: TGTGCCAGCAGCCAACCAGGGGACACTGAAGCTTTCTTT
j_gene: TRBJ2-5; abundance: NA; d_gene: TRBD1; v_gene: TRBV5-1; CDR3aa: CASSLTGAPGETQYF; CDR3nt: TGCGCCAGCAGCTTGACAGGGGCCCCAGGGGAGACCCAGTACTTC
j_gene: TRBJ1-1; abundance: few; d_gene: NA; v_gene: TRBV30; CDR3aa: CAWSVVQGAVYTEAFF; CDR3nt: TGTGCCTGGAGTGTAGTTCAAGGAGCAGTTTACACTGAAGCTTTCTTT
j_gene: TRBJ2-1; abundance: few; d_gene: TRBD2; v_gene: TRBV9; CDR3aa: CASSASSSGGELGEQFF; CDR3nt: TGTGCCAGCAGCGCGTCCTCTAGCGGGGGGGAACTAGGTGAGCAGTTCTTC
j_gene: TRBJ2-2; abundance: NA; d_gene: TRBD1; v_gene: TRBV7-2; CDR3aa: CASSSTGMSTGELFF; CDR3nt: TGTGCCAGCAGCTCGACAGGGATGTCCACCGGGGAGCTGTTTTTT
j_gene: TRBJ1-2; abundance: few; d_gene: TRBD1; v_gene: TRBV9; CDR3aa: CASSVFDRVGNYGYTF; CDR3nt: TGTGCCAGCAGCGTCTTCGACAGGGTCGGTAACTATGGCTACACCTTC
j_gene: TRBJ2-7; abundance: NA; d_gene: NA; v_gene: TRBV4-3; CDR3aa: CASSQGLLDEQYF; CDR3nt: TGCGCCAGCAGCCAAGGGCTGCTGGACGAGCAGTACTTC
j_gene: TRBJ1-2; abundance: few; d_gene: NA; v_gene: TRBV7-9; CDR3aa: CASSLGGGIATDGYTF; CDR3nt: TGTGCCAGCAGCTTAGGCGGGGGAATCGCGACGGATGGCTACACCTTC
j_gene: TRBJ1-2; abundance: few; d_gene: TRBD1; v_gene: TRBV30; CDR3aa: CAWRLTTGGNYGYTF; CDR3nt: TGTGCCTGGAGGCTTACAACAGGGGGTAACTATGGCTACACCTTC
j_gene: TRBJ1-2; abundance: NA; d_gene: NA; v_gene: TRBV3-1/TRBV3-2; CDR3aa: CASSQAGKPYGYTF; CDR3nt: TGTGCCAGCAGCCAAGCGGGAAAACCCTATGGCTACACCTTC